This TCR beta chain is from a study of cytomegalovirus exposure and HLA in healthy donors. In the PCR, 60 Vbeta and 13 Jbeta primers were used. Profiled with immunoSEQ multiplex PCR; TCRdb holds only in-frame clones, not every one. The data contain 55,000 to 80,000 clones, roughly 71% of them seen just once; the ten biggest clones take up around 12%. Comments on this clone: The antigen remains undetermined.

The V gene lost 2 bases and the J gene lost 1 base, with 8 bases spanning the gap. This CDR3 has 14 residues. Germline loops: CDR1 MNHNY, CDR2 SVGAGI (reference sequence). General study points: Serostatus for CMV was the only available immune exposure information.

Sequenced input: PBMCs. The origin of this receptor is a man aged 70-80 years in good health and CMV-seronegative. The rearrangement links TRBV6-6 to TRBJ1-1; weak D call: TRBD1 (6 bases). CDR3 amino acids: CASSYQDRNTEAFF. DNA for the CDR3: TGTGCCAGCAGTTACCAGGACAGGAACACTGAAGCTTTCTTT.